This T cell receptor beta chain was sequenced during a study of blood T cell repertoires in COVID-19. In the original processing: Estimated nucleated cell counts came from reference gene primer amplification. Profiled with immunoSEQ multiplex PCR; TCRdb holds only in-frame clones, not every one. That table gives V, J and clone size, and the DNA gave D and trimming. The sample shows roughly 37,000 clones, 78% of them seen only once. The sequence was obtained from a man aged 55 to 69 with acute or convalescent COVID-19. Sequenced input: peripheral blood.

The chain's CDR3 is CASSPRQGGYEQYF. The DNA for the CDR3 is TGTGCCAGCAGCCCTCGACAGGGTGGGTACGAGCAGTACTTC. The chain has TRBV7-2 and TRBJ2-7; 7 bases fit TRBD1. Germline V gives CDR1 SGHTA, CDR2 FQGNSA. The CDR3 is made up of 14 amino acids. V shed 5 bases and J 4 bases; nucleotides not matched to a gene: 8.